This TCR beta chain came from a study of blood T cell repertoires in COVID-19. The wider study: T cells, B-cell-depleted T cells, or PBMCs supplied cDNA or gDNA.

Participants spanned ages about 18 to 90 years and resided in fewer than 30 US areas. Original processing notes: Researchers report that nucleated cell counts were estimated from reference gene primer amplification. The assay was immunoSEQ multiplex PCR, and TCRdb's table has in-frame clones only and misses some. Clone size and the V and J calls come from that table; the DNA yielded D and trimming. The sample holds 300,000 to 500,000 clones, 70% to 90% seen once. The receptor was isolated from a woman aged 40-49 years with acute COVID-19. What was sequenced was PBMCs or T cells enriched from blood (not recorded which).

In DNA form, the CDR3 reads TGTGCCAGCAGCCAAGCCAGGGGGGTTGGCTACACCTTC. Encoded protein: CASSQARGVGYTF. This chain joins TRBV3-1 (or the pseudogene TRBV3-2) and TRBJ1-2; 7 bases match TRBD1. V was pared by 1 base and J by 7 bases, with 3 bases of the junction left unmatched. Germline CDR1 reads LGHDT; CDR2 reads YNNKEL (reference sequence). The CDR3 is 13 residues long.